This T cell receptor beta chain came from a study of beta chain features in type 1 diabetes. General study findings and limits: The study found fewer insertions and more deletions at VDJ junctions in type 1 diabetes patients. A closer apparent resemblance between naive, central memory and Treg TCRB repertoires was seen in patients than in healthy donors. HLA effects on TCRB rearrangement stayed unresolved here.

The ends lost 2 bases at V and 1 base at J; junction bases unmatched: 8. The CDR3 runs 16 residues. Germline values: CDR1 MNHNY, CDR2 SVGAGI (reference sequence). TCRB transcripts that were expressed got sequenced, as all of the isolated RNA had been reverse transcribed. Generated by immunoSEQ multiplex PCR, the TCRdb table keeps only in-frame clones and is missing some. The sample contains about 340,000 clones, 6.5% to 10% of which appear only once. This clone came up a few times. Its target is unknown. This TCR was sampled from a woman under 30 in good health. The chain has TRBV6-6 and TRBJ2-7; TRBD2 matches 7 bases. The specimen was central memory CD4+ T cells from blood. CDR3 in DNA: TGTGCCAGCAGTTACCCCGGACTAGTTGGTTCCTACGAGCAGTACTTC. As protein: CASSYPGLVGSYEQYF.